This TCR beta chain was profiled in a study of blood T cell repertoires in COVID-19. Looking at the study overall: Samples representing acute and convalescent COVID-19 were sourced from the United States, Italy and Spain.

Only in-frame clones appear in the TCRdb table, and some are missing; sequencing was by immunoSEQ multiplex PCR. This sample has around 20,000 clones; approximately 85% occur once, and the top ten carry about two thirds. The ends lost 0 bases at V and 2 bases at J; junction bases unmatched: 8. This CDR3 has 17 amino acids. CDR1 is SGHDN and CDR2 is FVKESK in the germline V gene. The receptor was isolated from a man older than 75 with acute or convalescent COVID-19. What was sequenced was peripheral blood. The chain employs TRBV14 and TRBJ2-5; 8 bases map to TRBD2. CDR3 sequence: CASSQDAGGGTQETQYF. CDR3 DNA sequence: TGTGCCAGCAGCCAAGACGCGGGCGGGGGGACACAAGAGACCCAGTACTTC.